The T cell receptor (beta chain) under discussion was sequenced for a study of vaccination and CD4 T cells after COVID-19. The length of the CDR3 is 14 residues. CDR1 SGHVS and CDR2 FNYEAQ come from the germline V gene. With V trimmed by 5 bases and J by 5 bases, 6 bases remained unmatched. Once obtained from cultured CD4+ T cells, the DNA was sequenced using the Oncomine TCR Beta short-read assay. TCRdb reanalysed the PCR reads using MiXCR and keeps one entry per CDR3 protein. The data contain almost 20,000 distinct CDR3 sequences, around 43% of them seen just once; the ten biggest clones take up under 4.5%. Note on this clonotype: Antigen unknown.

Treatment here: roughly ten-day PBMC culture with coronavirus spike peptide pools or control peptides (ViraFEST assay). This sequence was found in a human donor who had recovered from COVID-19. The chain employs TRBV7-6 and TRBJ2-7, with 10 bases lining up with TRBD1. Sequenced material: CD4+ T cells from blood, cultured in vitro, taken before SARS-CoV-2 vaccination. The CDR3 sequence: CASSLGTGVHEQYF. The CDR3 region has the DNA TGTGCCAGCAGCCTCGGGACAGGGGTCCACGAGCAGTACTTC.